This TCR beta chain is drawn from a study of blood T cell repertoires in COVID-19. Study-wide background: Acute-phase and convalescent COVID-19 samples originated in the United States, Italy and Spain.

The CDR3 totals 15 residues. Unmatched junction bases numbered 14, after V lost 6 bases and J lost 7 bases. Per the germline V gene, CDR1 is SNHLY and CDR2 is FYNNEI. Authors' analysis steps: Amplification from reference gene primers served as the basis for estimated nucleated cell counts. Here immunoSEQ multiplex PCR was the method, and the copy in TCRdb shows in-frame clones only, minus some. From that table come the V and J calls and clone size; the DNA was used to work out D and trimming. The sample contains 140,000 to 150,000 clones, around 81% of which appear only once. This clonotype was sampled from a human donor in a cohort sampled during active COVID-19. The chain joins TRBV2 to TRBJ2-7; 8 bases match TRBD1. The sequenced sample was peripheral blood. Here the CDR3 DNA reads TGTGCCAGCAGCCGGGGGCAGGGGGCATTGAGGGAGCAGTACTTC. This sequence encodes CASSRGQGALREQYF.